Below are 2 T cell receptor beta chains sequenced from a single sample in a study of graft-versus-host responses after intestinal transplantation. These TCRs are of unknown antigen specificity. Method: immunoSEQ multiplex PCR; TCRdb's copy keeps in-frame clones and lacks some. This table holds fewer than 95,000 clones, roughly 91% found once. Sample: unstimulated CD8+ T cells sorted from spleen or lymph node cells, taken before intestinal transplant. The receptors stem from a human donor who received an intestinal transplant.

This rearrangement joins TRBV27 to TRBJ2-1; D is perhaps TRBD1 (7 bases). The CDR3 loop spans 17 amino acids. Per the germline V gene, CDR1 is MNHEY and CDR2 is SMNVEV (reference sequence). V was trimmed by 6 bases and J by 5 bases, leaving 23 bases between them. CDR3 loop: CASSPEVQGRSNNEQFF. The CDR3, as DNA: TGTGCCAGCAGCCCAGAAGTACAGGGGAGGAGTAACAATGAGCAGTTCTTC.

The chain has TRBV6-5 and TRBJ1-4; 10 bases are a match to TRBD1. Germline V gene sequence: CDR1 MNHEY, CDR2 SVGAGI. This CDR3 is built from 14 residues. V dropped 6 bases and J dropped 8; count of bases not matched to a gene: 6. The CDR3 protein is CASRPGTGEEKLFF. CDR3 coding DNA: TGTGCCAGCAGACCCGGGACAGGGGAAGAAAAACTGTTTTTT.